This T cell receptor (beta chain) was documented in a study of blood T cell repertoires in COVID-19. The wider study: The United States, Italy and Spain were the sources of the acute and convalescent COVID-19 samples. Sources were T cells, B-cell-depleted T cells, or PBMCs; the material itself was cDNA or gDNA.

Original processing notes: Amplification of reference gene primers was used by the study to estimate nucleated cell counts. Sequencing used immunoSEQ multiplex PCR; TCRdb keeps in-frame clones, though not all of them. V and J calls and clone size are as listed in that table; D and trimming were resolved from the DNA. The sample records about 130,000 clones, around 73% being singletons. CDR3 length equals 14 residues. Germline V gene lookup returns CDR1 SGHTA and CDR2 FQGNSA. V was cut by 1 base and J by 2 bases, with 8 bases left in between. The sample taken for sequencing was peripheral blood. This chain links TRBV7-2 with TRBJ2-5, with no clear D. The sequence derives from a man between 60 and 70 years old who had recovered from COVID-19. The CDR3 DNA is TGTGCCAGCAGCTTAGTAGACTTTCAAGAGACCCAGTACTTC. Protein: CASSLVDFQETQYF.